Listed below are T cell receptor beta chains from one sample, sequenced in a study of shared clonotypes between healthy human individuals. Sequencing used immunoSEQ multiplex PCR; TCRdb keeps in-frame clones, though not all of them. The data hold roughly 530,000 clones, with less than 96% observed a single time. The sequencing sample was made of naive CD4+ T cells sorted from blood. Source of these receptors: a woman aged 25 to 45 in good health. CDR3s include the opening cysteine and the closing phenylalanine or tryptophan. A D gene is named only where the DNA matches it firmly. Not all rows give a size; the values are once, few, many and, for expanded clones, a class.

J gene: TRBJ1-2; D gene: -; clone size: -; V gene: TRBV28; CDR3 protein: CASSFQRGSDGYTF; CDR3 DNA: TGTGCCAGCAGTTTCCAGCGGGGATCAGATGGCTACACCTTC
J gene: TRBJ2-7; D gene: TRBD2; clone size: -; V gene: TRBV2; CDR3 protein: CASSEALAGEQYF; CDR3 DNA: TGTGCCAGCAGTGAAGCACTAGCGGGAGAGCAGTACTTC
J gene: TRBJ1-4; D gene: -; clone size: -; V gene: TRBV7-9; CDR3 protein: CASSPSGGSGEKLFF; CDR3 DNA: TGTGCCAGCAGCCCGTCCGGGGGTTCGGGTGAAAAACTGTTTTTT
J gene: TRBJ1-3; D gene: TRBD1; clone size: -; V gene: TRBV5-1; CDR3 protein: CASSLTGQVPGNTIYF; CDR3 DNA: TGCGCCAGCAGCTTGACCGGACAGGTCCCTGGAAACACCATATATTTT
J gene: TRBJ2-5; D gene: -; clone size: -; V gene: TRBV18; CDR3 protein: CASSPPILRATPETQYF; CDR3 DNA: TGTGCCAGCTCACCACCGATATTGCGGGCCACCCCAGAGACCCAGTACTTC
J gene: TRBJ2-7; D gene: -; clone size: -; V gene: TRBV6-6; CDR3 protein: CASSYQGGEANEQYF; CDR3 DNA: TGTGCCAGCAGTTACCAGGGCGGAGAGGCGAACGAGCAGTACTTC
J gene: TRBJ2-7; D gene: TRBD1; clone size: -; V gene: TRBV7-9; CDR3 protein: CASSYRDRTYEQYF; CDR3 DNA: TGTGCCAGCAGCTATCGGGACAGAACCTACGAGCAGTACTTC
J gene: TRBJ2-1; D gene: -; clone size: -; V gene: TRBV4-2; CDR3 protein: CASSHGSQQGNCEQFF; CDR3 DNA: TGTGCCAGCAGCCATGGAAGTCAGCAGGGAAATTGTGAGCAGTTCTTC
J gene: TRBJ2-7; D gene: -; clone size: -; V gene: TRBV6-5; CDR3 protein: CASSYTGTTAPNEQYF; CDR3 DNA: TGTGCCAGCAGTTATACCGGGACAACCGCCCCCAACGAGCAGTACTTC
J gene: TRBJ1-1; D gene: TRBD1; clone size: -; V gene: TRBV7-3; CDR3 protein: CASSPRAGQGRNTEAFF; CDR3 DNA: TGTGCCAGCAGCCCACGAGCCGGACAGGGACGGAACACTGAAGCTTTCTTT
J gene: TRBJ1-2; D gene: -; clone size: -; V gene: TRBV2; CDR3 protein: CASTPIEVNYGYTF; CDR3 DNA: TGTGCCAGCACCCCGATAGAGGTGAACTATGGCTACACCTTC
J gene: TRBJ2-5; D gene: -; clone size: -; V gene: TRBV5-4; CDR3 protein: CASRPGQIQETQYF; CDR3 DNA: TGTGCCAGCAGGCCGGGACAAATCCAAGAGACCCAGTACTTC
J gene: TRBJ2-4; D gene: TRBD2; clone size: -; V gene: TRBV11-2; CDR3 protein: CASKRGAKNIQYF; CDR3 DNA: TGTGCCAGCAAGCGGGGCGCCAAAAACATTCAGTACTTC
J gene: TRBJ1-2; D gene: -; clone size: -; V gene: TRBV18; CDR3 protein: CASSYPTGNGYTF; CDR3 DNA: TGTGCCAGCTCATATCCTACGGGGAATGGCTACACCTTC
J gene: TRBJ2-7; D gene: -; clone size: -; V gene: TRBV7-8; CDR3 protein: CASSFGTEPYEQYF; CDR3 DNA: TGTGCCAGCAGCTTTGGGACCGAACCCTACGAGCAGTACTTC
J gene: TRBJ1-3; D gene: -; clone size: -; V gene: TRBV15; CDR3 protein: CATSDRTSGNTIYF; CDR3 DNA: TGTGCCACCAGCGACAGGACCTCTGGAAACACCATATATTTT
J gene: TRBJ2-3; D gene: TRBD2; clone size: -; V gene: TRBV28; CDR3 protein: CASSLKSGRTDTQYF; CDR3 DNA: TGTGCCAGCAGTTTAAAGAGCGGGAGAACAGATACGCAGTATTTT
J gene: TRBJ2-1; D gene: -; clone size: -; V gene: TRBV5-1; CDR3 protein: CASSPNLVIGSYNEQFF; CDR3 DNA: TGCGCCAGCTCTCCCAATTTGGTTATCGGGTCCTACAATGAGCAGTTCTTC
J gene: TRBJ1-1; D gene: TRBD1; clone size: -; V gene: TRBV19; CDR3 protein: CATLGQGGIRDAFF; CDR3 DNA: TGTGCCACCTTAGGCCAGGGGGGAATCCGTGACGCTTTCTTT
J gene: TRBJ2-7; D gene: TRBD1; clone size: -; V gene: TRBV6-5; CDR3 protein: CASSSPSDRGRNEQYF; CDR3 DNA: TGTGCCAGCAGTTCCCCATCCGACAGGGGCCGAAACGAGCAGTACTTC
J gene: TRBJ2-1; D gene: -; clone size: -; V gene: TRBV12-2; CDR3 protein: CASRLAVGSGKVQFF; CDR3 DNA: TGTGCAAGTCGCTTAGCAGTCGGGAGTGGAAAGGTTCAGTTCTTC
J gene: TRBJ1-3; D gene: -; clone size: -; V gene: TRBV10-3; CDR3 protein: CAISGAGMLSGNTIYF; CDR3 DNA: TGTGCCATCAGTGGAGCAGGGATGCTCTCTGGAAACACCATATATTTT
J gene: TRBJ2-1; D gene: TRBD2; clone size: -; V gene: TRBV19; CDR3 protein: CASSALAGVKNEQFF; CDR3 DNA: TGTGCCAGTAGCGCATTAGCGGGAGTAAAAAATGAGCAGTTCTTC
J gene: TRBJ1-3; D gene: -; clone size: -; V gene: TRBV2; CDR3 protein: CASSPIPTKSGNTIYF; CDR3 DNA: TGTGCCAGCAGTCCGATCCCTACAAAGTCTGGAAACACCATATATTTT
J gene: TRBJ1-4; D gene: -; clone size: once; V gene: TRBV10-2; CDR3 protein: CASSEPGAEPDEKLFF; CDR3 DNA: TGCGCCAGCAGTGAGCCGGGGGCGGAGCCAGATGAAAAACTGTTTTTT
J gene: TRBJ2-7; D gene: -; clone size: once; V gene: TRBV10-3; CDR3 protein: CAISEGASDSYEQYF; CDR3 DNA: TGTGCCATCAGTGAGGGGGCTAGCGACTCCTACGAGCAGTACTTC
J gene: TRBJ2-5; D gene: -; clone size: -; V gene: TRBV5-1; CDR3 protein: CASSFQTDQETQYF; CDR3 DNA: TGCGCCAGCAGCTTCCAGACAGACCAAGAGACCCAGTACTTC
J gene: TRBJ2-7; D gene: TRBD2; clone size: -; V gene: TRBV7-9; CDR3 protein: CASSLSSGRTREQYF; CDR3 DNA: TGTGCCAGCAGCTTGTCTAGCGGGAGGACGAGGGAGCAGTACTTC
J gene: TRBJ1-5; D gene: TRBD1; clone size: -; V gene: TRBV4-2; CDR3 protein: CASSDDRGSNQPQHF; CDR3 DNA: TGTGCCAGCAGCGACGACAGGGGTAGCAATCAGCCCCAGCATTTT
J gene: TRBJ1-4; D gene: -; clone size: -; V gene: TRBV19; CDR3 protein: CASSIGGQLNEKLFF; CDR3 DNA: TGTGCCAGTAGTATCGGGGGTCAGCTTAATGAAAAACTGTTTTTT
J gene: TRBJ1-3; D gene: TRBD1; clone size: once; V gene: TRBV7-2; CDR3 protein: CASYRPGQPGNTIYF; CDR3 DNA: TGTGCCAGCTACCGTCCGGGACAGCCTGGAAACACCATATATTTT
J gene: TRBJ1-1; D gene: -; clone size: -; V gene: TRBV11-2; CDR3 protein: CASSSALKGTEAFF; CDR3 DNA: TGTGCCAGCAGCTCCGCACTAAAGGGCACTGAAGCTTTCTTT
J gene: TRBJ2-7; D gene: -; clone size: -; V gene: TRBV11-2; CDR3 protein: CASSLVAREQYF; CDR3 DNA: TGTGCCAGCAGCTTAGTTGCGAGGGAGCAGTACTTC
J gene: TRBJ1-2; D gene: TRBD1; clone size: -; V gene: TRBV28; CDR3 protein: CASSSPGGLYNYGYTF; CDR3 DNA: TGTGCCAGCAGTTCTCCAGGGGGCCTCTATAACTATGGCTACACCTTC
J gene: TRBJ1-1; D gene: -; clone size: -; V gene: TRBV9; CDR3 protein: CASSATVMNTEAFF; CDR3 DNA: TGTGCCAGCAGCGCGACAGTCATGAACACTGAAGCTTTCTTT
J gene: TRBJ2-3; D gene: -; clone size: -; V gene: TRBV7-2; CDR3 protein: CASSLEISRTDTQYF; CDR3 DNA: TGTGCCAGCAGCTTAGAAATTAGCCGCACAGATACGCAGTATTTT
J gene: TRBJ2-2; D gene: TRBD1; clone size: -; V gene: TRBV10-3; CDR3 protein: CAISNSPGQRTGELFF; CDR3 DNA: TGTGCCATCAGTAATAGTCCGGGACAGAGGACCGGGGAGCTGTTTTTT
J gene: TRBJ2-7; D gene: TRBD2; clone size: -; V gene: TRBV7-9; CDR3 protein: CASSLVTSGSGEQYF; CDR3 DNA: TGTGCCAGCAGCTTAGTGACTAGCGGGAGTGGCGAGCAGTACTTC
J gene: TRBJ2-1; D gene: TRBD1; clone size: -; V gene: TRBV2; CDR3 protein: CASRVGGAGLEQFF; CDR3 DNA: TGTGCCAGCAGGGTAGGGGGCGCCGGGCTTGAGCAGTTCTTC
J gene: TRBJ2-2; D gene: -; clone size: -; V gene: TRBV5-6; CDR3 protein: CASSLLYFNTGELFF; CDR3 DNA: TGTGCCAGCAGCTTGCTGTACTTCAACACCGGGGAGCTGTTTTTT
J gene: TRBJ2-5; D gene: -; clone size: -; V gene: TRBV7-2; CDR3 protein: CASSLVGSETQYF; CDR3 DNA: TGTGCCAGCAGCTTAGTGGGTTCGGAGACCCAGTACTTC
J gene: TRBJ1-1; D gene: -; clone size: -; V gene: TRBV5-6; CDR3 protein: CASSLGRKGRAFF; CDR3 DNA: TGTGCCAGCAGCTTGGGGCGGAAGGGTCGAGCTTTCTTT
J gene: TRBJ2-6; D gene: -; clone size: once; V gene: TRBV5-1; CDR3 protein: CASSLVAGASGANVLTF; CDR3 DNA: TGCGCCAGCAGCTTGGTAGCAGGGGCCTCTGGGGCCAACGTCCTGACTTTC
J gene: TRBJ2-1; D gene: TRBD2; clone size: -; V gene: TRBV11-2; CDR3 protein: CASSLGYGAGGSEQFF; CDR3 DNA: TGTGCCAGCAGCTTAGGGTACGGAGCGGGAGGCAGCGAGCAGTTCTTC
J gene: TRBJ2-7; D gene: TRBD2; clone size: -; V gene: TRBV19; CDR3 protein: CASSIGTSGRKQYF; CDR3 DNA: TGTGCCAGTAGTATCGGGACTAGCGGGAGAAAGCAGTACTTC
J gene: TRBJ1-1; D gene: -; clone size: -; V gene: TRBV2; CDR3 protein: CASSLFGVNTEAFF; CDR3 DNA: TGTGCCAGCAGTCTCTTTGGTGTCAACACTGAAGCTTTCTTT
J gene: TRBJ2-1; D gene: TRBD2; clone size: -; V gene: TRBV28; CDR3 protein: CASSGLANYNEQFF; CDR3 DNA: TGTGCCAGCAGTGGACTAGCGAACTACAATGAGCAGTTCTTC
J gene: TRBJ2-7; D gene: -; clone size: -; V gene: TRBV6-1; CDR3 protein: CASSEGGGRSNEQYF; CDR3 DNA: TGTGCCAGCAGTGAAGGGGGTGGGAGGAGCAACGAGCAGTACTTC
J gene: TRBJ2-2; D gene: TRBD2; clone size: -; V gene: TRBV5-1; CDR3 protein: CASRPPGLVPGELFF; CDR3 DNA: TGCGCCAGCAGGCCGCCGGGACTAGTGCCCGGGGAGCTGTTTTTT
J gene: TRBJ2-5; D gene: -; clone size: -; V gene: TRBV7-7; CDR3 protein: CASSKDSAFGTQYF; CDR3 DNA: TGTGCCAGCAGCAAGGACAGTGCGTTTGGGACCCAGTACTTC
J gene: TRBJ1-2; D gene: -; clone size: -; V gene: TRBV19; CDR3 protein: CASSWTANYGYTF; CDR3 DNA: TGTGCCAGTAGTTGGACAGCGAACTATGGCTACACCTTC
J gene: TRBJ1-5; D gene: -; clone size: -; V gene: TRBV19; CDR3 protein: CASSLSVKQPQHF; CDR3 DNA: TGTGCCAGTAGTCTGTCAGTTAAACAGCCCCAGCATTTT
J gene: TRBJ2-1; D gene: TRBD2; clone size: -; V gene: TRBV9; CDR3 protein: CASSVFGRVENNEQFF; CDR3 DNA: TGTGCCAGCAGCGTCTTCGGGAGGGTTGAGAACAATGAGCAGTTCTTC